A single sample gave rise to the 15 T cell receptor beta chains below, sequenced in a study of blood T cell repertoires in COVID-19. This table comes from immunoSEQ multiplex PCR, and its TCRdb copy is limited to in-frame clones, with some not included. The data contain a few hundred thousand clones, roughly nine tenths of them seen just once; the ten biggest clones take up approximately 8%. Sequenced material: PBMCs or T cells enriched from blood (not recorded which). These receptors originate from a woman in her fifties or sixties who had recovered from COVID-19.

The chain uses TRBV10-3 and TRBJ2-1; 10 nucleotides agree with TRBD2. This CDR3 region has 15 residues. V shed 6 bases and J 5 bases; nucleotides not matched to a gene: 7. CDR1 is ENHRY and CDR2 is SYGVKD in the germline V gene. This chain's CDR3 is CAISPQAGGNNEQFF. In DNA, the CDR3 is TGTGCCATCAGCCCCCAAGCGGGGGGGAACAATGAGCAGTTCTTC.

This chain links TRBV5-1 with TRBJ1-5, with no clear D. Deletions cut 5 bases from V and 0 bases from J, with 9 bases between. The CDR3 is made up of 14 amino acids. The germline V gene encodes CDR1 SGHRS and CDR2 YFSETQ. CDR3 DNA: TGCGCCAGCAGGGAGGTCCCTAGCAATCAGCCCCAGCATTTT. It specifies CASREVPSNQPQHF.

The V and J genes are TRBV27 and TRBJ2-2; D is ambiguous. Germline CDR1 is MNHEY and CDR2 is SMNVEV (reference sequence). V lost 0 bases to trimming and J lost 7 bases, with 6 bases between them. This CDR3 region has 13 residues. CDR3 bases: TGTGCCAGCAGTTTATCGGCTAGCGGGGAGCTGTTTTTT. Translation gives CASSLSASGELFF.

This clone turned up a few times. The chain combines TRBV15 with TRBJ1-1; tentatively, D is TRBD1 (5 bases). Trimming cost V 1 base and J 3 bases, with 15 bases left between them. Per the germline V gene, CDR1 is LNHNV and CDR2 is YYDKDF (reference sequence). CDR3 length: 16 amino acids. CDR3 in DNA: TGTGCCACCAGCAGAGGGGGACGGGGGATGGACACTGAAGCTTTCTTT. Translated: CATSRGGRGMDTEAFF. Looking up the rest from reference TRBV15 and TRBJ1-1 gives the full variable domain: DAMVIQNPRYQVTQFGKPVTLSCSQTLNHNVMYWYQQKSSQAPKLLFHYYDKDFNNEADTPDNFQSRRPNTSFCFLDIRSPGLGDTAMYLCATSRGGRGMDTEAFFGQGTRLTVV.

The V call is TRBV7-8, the J call TRBJ2-2; 7 bases align to TRBD2. The CDR3 consists of 14 residues. V shed 9 bases and J 2 bases; nucleotides not matched to a gene: 6. CDR1 is SGHVS and CDR2 is FQNEAQ in the germline V gene. For the CDR3, the DNA is TGTGCCAGTCTCGGGGGGATAAACACCGGGGAGCTGTTTTTT. Its translation: CASLGGINTGELFF.

V is TRBV10-2 and J is TRBJ1-1, with 8 bases that match TRBD1. There are 12 residues in the CDR3. Germline CDR1 WSHSY, CDR2 SAAADI. With 8 bases clipped from V and 6 bases from J, the junction kept 5 bases outside the gene matches. CDR3 residues: CASLGQGSEAFF. CDR3 DNA: TGCGCCAGCCTCGGACAGGGCTCTGAAGCTTTCTTT.

The chain couples TRBV7-8 to TRBJ2-1; 7 bases align to TRBD1. From germline, CDR1 is SGHVS and CDR2 FQNEAQ. This CDR3 is built from 16 residues. V was clipped by 5 bases and J by 2 bases; unmatched bases: 9. CDR3 nucleotides: TGTGCCAGCAGCCCCGTCGTGGGGACAGCCTACAATGAGCAGTTCTTC. Translation gives CASSPVVGTAYNEQFF.

Note on this clone: The sample contains more than one DNA sequence encoding this CDR3. The chain has TRBV5-1 and TRBJ1-5, with D possibly matching TRBD1 (5 bases). CDR3 length: 15 amino acids. Per germline, CDR1 SGHRS and CDR2 YFSETQ. Trimming took off 2 bases at V and 0 bases at J, with 9 bases between the two ends. The CDR3 DNA reads as TGCGCCAGCAGCTTAGGGACTGATAGCAATCAGCCCCAGCATTTT. Translation gives CASSLGTDSNQPQHF.

This clone was observed a few times. V usage is TRBV11-2 and J usage is TRBJ1-1, with 7 positions matching TRBD1. Losses at the gene ends were 4 bases for V and 10 bases for J; bases not matched to a gene: 21. Germline V gene lookup returns CDR1 SGHAT and CDR2 FQNNGV. The CDR3 loop spans 17 amino acids. The DNA for the CDR3 is TGTGCCAGCAGCTCCGTACCCAGAAAGATACAGGGGTTAGGAGCTTTCTTT. Translated: CASSSVPRKIQGLGAFF.

V gene TRBV2 combines with J gene TRBJ2-5; 10 bases are a match to TRBD2. Trimming cost V 7 bases and J 1 base; bases outside gene matches: 6. The CDR3 spans 15 residues. Germline-derived CDR1 and CDR2 are SNHLY and FYNNEI. This CDR3 reads CASKGSGGPQETQYF. Here the CDR3 DNA reads TGTGCCAGCAAGGGTAGCGGGGGGCCCCAAGAGACCCAGTACTTC.

The chain has TRBV28 and TRBJ1-2, with D tentatively TRBD1 (6 bases). Trimming took off 3 bases at V and 4 bases at J, with 12 bases between the two ends. The CDR3 has 14 amino acids. Per germline, CDR1 MDHEN and CDR2 SYDVKM. CDR3 DNA sequence: TGTGCCAGCAGTTTTTCGGGGGGCATCTATGGCTACACCTTC. Translated: CASSFSGGIYGYTF.

CDR3 sequence: CSVEFRESNEKLFF. CDR3 sequence (DNA): TGCAGCGTTGAGTTTCGGGAGTCTAATGAAAAACTGTTTTTT. The chain recombines TRBV29-1 with TRBJ1-4, with no clear D. The CDR3 sequence is 14 residues long. V gave up 3 bases and J gave up 3 bases, with 11 bases separating them. The germline V gene encodes CDR1 SQVTM and CDR2 ANQGSEA. Complete variable domain (other parts from reference TRBV29-1 and TRBJ1-4): SAVISQKPSRDICQRGTSLTIQCQVDSQVTMMFWYRQQPGQSLTLIATANQGSEATYESGFVIDKFPISRPNLTFSTLTVSNMSPEDSSIYLCSVEFRESNEKLFFGSGTQLSVL.

This clone appeared a few times. This chain links TRBV4-1 with TRBJ2-3, with a weak D call TRBD2 (7 bases). The CDR3 runs to 18 residues. The V gene lost 2 bases and the J gene lost 0 bases, with 18 bases spanning the gap. Germline V gives CDR1 MGHRA, CDR2 YSYEKL. The CDR3 loop is CASSQPRTGRESTDTQYF. DNA for the CDR3: TGCGCCAGCAGCCAACCCCGCACAGGGCGGGAGAGCACAGATACGCAGTATTTT.

This chain joins TRBV29-1 and TRBJ2-5, with a possible D match to TRBD1 (6 bases). CDR3 length: 12 amino acids. Between the trimmed V and J ends, which lost 4 bases and 5 bases, there was a span of 11 bases. Germline loops: CDR1 SQVTM, CDR2 ANQGSEA. CDR3 nucleotides: TGCAGCGTTGGTCCAGGGGAGGAGACCCAGTACTTC. It yields the protein CSVGPGEETQYF.

J is TRBJ1-1 and V is TRBV19, with D maybe TRBD1 (6 bases). The CDR3 covers 14 residues. V was trimmed by 0 bases and J by 4 bases, leaving 9 bases between them. The germline gives CDR1 LNHDA, CDR2 SQIVND (reference sequence). The CDR3 DNA reads TGTGCCAGTAGTATAGAAGGGGGGGGCACTGAAGCTTTCTTT. Translating it yields CASSIEGGGTEAFF.